These 6 T cell receptor beta chains came from one sample sequenced in a study of response to subunit inactivated influenza vaccine. One entry per CDR3 protein, called by TCRdb with MiXCR from the RT-PCR reads. Among about half a million distinct CDR3 sequences, 25% were seen once, and the ten largest hold approximately 1.9%. Specimen: CD4+ T cells sorted from PBMCs, collected 4 to 6 days after vaccination. Source of these receptors: a middle-aged man who received an inactivated influenza vaccine.

In its sample, this clonotype was seen a few times. The chain is built from TRBV9 and TRBJ2-2, with D possibly being TRBD1 (6 bases). The CDR3 loop spans 15 amino acids. Trimming shortened V by 0 bases and J by 2 bases, and 8 bases separated the two germline ends. Germline CDR1 and CDR2: SGDLS and YYNGEE. For the CDR3, the DNA is TGTGCCAGCAGCGTAGCGGGACAAAACACCGGGGAGCTGTTTTTT. Its translation is CASSVAGQNTGELFF.

This clonotype was detected only a few times. The V gene is TRBV12-3 or TRBV12-4, the J gene TRBJ1-3; no definite D call. CDR3 length: 14 residues. V was trimmed by 4 bases and J by 4 bases, leaving 11 bases between them. CDR3: CASSSNRPGNTIYF. The DNA of the CDR3 is TGTGCCAGCAGTTCCAACAGACCAGGAAACACCATATATTTT.

A few counts support this clonotype. The chain is built from TRBV6-1 and TRBJ2-3; 8 bases map to TRBD2. The germline CDR1 and CDR2 sequences are MNHNS and SASEGT. CDR3 length: 16 residues. The V segment lost 6 bases and the J segment 1 base; nucleotides outside the gene matches: 9. The CDR3 is CASSPGGGSGTDTQYF. CDR3 DNA: TGTGCCAGCAGCCCCGGGGGGGGTAGCGGCACAGATACGCAGTATTTT.

This clonotype was picked up a small number of times. The junction shows a germline mismatch at one end, possibly a read error. The J gene is TRBJ2-7, the V gene TRBV6-2 or TRBV6-3, with D uncertain. CDR1 MNHEY and CDR2 SVGEGT come from the germline V gene. The CDR3 contains 11 residues. Here the CDR3 DNA reads TGTGCCAGCAGTTACTCCCACGAGCAGTACTTC. This codes for CASSYSHEQYF.

The V gene is TRBV12-3 or TRBV12-4, the J gene TRBJ1-1; 8 bases line up with TRBD1. V was clipped by 4 bases and J by 3 bases; unmatched bases: 4. CDR3 length: 14 amino acids. The CDR3 loop is CASSWQGADTEAFF. CDR3 DNA sequence: TGTGCCAGCAGTTGGCAGGGGGCGGACACTGAAGCTTTCTTT.

This clonotype showed up many times. This chain links TRBV20-1 with TRBJ2-3; 11 bases fit TRBD2. The CDR3 has 16 amino acids. V shed 3 bases and J 2 bases; nucleotides not matched to a gene: 7. Per the germline V gene, CDR1 is DFQATT and CDR2 is SNEGSKA (reference sequence). This chain's CDR3 is CSARGTSGGITDTQYF. CDR3 bases: TGCAGTGCTAGGGGCACTAGCGGGGGCATCACAGATACGCAGTATTTT.